This T cell receptor (beta chain) emerged from a study of post-analysis software for immune sequencing data. General observations from the study: Patients had higher frequencies than controls of roughly five TRBV segments, including TRBV5-6, TRBV5-1 and TRBV20-1.

The TCR beta cDNA libraries carried unique molecular identifiers. One entry per CDR3 protein, called by TCRdb with MiXCR from the PCR reads. The sample records hundreds of thousands of distinct CDR3 sequences, around 60% being singletons. For this clonotype: The antigen remains unidentified.

Germline CDR1 is DFQATT and CDR2 is SNEGSKA (reference sequence). This CDR3 spans 14 amino acids. V was cut by 0 bases and J by 10 bases, with 16 bases left in between. Sequenced input: blood. The chain links TRBV20-1 to TRBJ2-1; D ambiguous. The sequence came from a girl aged 2-15 years with multiple sclerosis. For the CDR3, the DNA is TGCAGTGCTAGAGATGACCCCCCCTCGAAGGAGCAGTTCTTC. Its translation: CSARDDPPSKEQFF.